Given below is one TCR beta chain in context. The sample comes from a study of blood T cell repertoires in COVID-19. The CDR3 loop spans 16 amino acids. CDR1 and CDR2 (germline): SGDLS, YYNGEE. V lost 3 bases to trimming and J lost 0 bases, with 12 bases between them. Produced via immunoSEQ multiplex PCR; TCRdb's table is partial and in-frame only. The data show 54,000 or so clones, 83% seen once. The clonotype comes from a woman aged 55-70 years with acute or convalescent COVID-19. The sequenced sample was peripheral blood. The chain joins TRBV9 to TRBJ2-2; tentatively, D is TRBD1 (5 bases). CDR3 amino acids: CASSARQNPNTGELFF. The CDR3, as DNA: TGTGCCAGCAGCGCAAGACAGAACCCGAACACCGGGGAGCTGTTTTTT.